Given below is one T cell receptor (beta chain) in context. The antigen remains unidentified. One end of the junction does not line up with germline, which may come from a read error. This sample stems from a study of Ad26.COV2.S vaccination and SARS-CoV-2 variants. Findings and caveats of the study: Vaccinated and placebo-treated recipients had similar non-spike TCR breadth. Considerable breadth of spike-specific CD8+ and CD4+ T cell responses has reportedly been documented following vaccination.

Method: immunoSEQ multiplex PCR; TCRdb's copy keeps in-frame clones and lacks some. The table shows around 170,000 clones, with around nine tenths occurring only once. The sequences come from peripheral blood, collected after recovery from COVID-19. The receptor was derived from a human donor who had recovered from COVID-19.

The CDR3 nucleotides are TGTGCCAGCAGAGAAGCCAGGGAAACGGAGACCCAGTACTTC. Protein: CASREARETETQYF. The rearrangement links TRBV6-1 to TRBJ2-5; tentative D call: TRBD1 (5 bases). Germline values: CDR1 MNHNS, CDR2 SASEGT. The CDR3 is 14 amino acids.